The 11 T cell receptor beta chains reported below all come from one sample, sequenced in a study of blood T cell repertoires in COVID-19. Assay: immunoSEQ multiplex PCR; the TCRdb copy retains only in-frame clones and omits some. The sample shows a few hundred thousand clones, about 79% of them seen only once. The sample was peripheral blood. These receptors were collected from a middle-aged man who had recovered from COVID-19.

This chain joins TRBV19 and TRBJ1-1; possible D gene TRBD1, 5 bases. V lost 5 bases, J lost 11 bases, and 15 bases lay in between. There are 12 residues in the CDR3. The germline gives CDR1 LNHDA, CDR2 SQIVND (reference sequence). CDR3: CASSPYGEGAFF. CDR3 bases: TGTGCCAGTAGTCCCTACGGGGAGGGGGCTTTCTTT.

V usage is TRBV20-1 and J usage is TRBJ1-3; D unresolved. This CDR3 contains 11 residues. Per germline, CDR1 DFQATT and CDR2 SNEGSKA (reference sequence). Trimming removed 3 bases at V and 5 bases at J, with 5 bases between. DNA of the CDR3: TGCAGTGCTAGCCCCAGAAACACCATATATTTT. Encoded protein: CSASPRNTIYF.

This chain links TRBV6-5 with TRBJ1-1; D remains unclear. The length of the CDR3 is 13 residues. Trimming removed 6 bases at V and 3 bases at J, with 11 bases between. Germline V gene lookup returns CDR1 MNHEY and CDR2 SVGAGI. The CDR3 DNA follows: TGTGCCAGCAGAACACAGAGGGACACTGAAGCTTTCTTT. This gives the protein CASRTQRDTEAFF.

In this sample, this clone turned up a few times. A junction end diverges from the germline sequence, so it may reflect a read error. The J gene is TRBJ1-2, the V gene TRBV19, with a tentative D call TRBD1 (6 bases). This CDR3 has 8 residues. CDR1 is LNHDA, CDR2 SQIVND, per germline (reference sequence). CDR3 DNA sequence: TGTGCAGCGGGGGCAGTGAACTTC. Residues: CAAGAVNF.

This chain uses TRBV7-2 with TRBJ2-3, with D possibly TRBD2 on 7 matching bases. V lost 7 bases and J lost 5, with 16 bases in between. Germline V gene sequence: CDR1 SGHTA, CDR2 FQGNSA. The CDR3 has 14 residues. CDR3 residues: CASNQGGGRDTQYF. Written as DNA, the CDR3 is TGTGCCAGCAACCAAGGGGGGGGGAGAGATACGCAGTATTTT.

The chain links TRBV7-8 to TRBJ1-6; maybe TRBD1 (6 bases). The V and J ends lost 5 bases and 8 bases respectively, with 13 bases between them. The CDR3 sequence is 14 residues long. CDR1 is SGHVS, CDR2 FQNEAQ, per germline. The CDR3, as DNA: TGTGCCAGCAGCCCCCGGACAGTATATTCACCCCTCCACTTT. This codes for CASSPRTVYSPLHF.

The V call is TRBV5-1, the J call TRBJ2-1; the D gene is possibly TRBD1 (6 bases). Germline values: CDR1 SGHRS, CDR2 YFSETQ. V was pared by 0 bases and J by 3 bases, with 10 bases between. The CDR3 runs to 15 residues. The CDR3 bases are TGCGCCAGCAGCTTGGTCCGGACAGTCTACAATGAGCAGTTCTTC. It yields the protein CASSLVRTVYNEQFF.

In DNA, the CDR3 is TGTGCCAGCACGGCGAGCTCAGGGGGCGGAAAAGCTTTCTTT. Translating it yields CASTASSGGGKAFF. The chain couples TRBV6-5 to TRBJ1-1; 8 positions match TRBD1. With V trimmed by 7 bases and J by 9 bases, 13 bases remained unmatched. In germline, CDR1 is MNHEY, CDR2 SVGAGI. The CDR3 runs to 14 residues.

The chain is built from TRBV4-3 and TRBJ2-2; 12 bases fit TRBD1. CDR3 size: 16 residues. Germline V gives CDR1 LGHNA, CDR2 YSLEER. V was clipped by 3 bases and J by 5 bases; unmatched bases: 4. The CDR3, as DNA: TGCGCCAGCAGCCAGGGACAGGGGGCAGCTACCGGGGAGCTGTTTTTT. Its translation is CASSQGQGAATGELFF.

The chain uses TRBV5-1 and TRBJ1-2; D is undetermined. Trimming shortened V by 0 bases and J by 8 bases, and 14 bases separated the two germline ends. In germline, CDR1 is SGHRS, CDR2 YFSETQ. The CDR3 is made up of 14 amino acids. CDR3 residues: CASSLGVYDGGYTF. CDR3 in DNA: TGCGCCAGCAGCTTGGGGGTATACGACGGGGGCTACACCTTC.

J is TRBJ2-2 and V is TRBV19; the D gene is possibly TRBD1 (5 bases). The germline V and J ends were trimmed by 9 bases and 0 bases, with 8 bases remaining between them. Germline assignment: CDR1 LNHDA and CDR2 SQIVND (reference sequence). This CDR3 is 13 amino acids long. This chain's CDR3 is CASRETNTGELFF. The CDR3 DNA reads TGTGCCAGCAGGGAAACGAACACCGGGGAGCTGTTTTTT.